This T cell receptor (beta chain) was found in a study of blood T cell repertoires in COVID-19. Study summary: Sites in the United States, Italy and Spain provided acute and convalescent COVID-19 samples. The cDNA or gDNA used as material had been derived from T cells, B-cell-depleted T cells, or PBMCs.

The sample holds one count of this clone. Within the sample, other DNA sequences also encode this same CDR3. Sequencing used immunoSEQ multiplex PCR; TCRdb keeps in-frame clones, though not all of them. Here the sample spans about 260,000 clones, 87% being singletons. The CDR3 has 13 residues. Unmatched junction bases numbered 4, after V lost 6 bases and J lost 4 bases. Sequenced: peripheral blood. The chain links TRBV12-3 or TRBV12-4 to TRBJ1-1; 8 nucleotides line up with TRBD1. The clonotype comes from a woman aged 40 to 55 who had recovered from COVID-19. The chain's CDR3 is CASSLQGGTEAFF. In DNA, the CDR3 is TGTGCCAGCAGCCTACAGGGGGGCACTGAAGCTTTCTTT.